The 5 T cell receptor beta chains in this list originate from one sample, sequenced in a study of T cells generated in artificial thymic organoids. Separate semi-nested PCRs amplified TCRalpha and TCRbeta libraries using constant-region reverse primers in TRAC or TRBC. Using its own MiXCR run on the 5' RACE reads, TCRdb lists one record per CDR3 protein. Of approximately 5,100 distinct CDR3 sequences listed, 25% to 35% were seen once; the top ten hold 2% to 3%. The sequencing sample was made of naive CD8+ T cells from blood. Subset here: CD3+TCRalphabeta+CD8SP T cells; for blood, CD45RO-CCR7+ naive CD8+ T cells. The receptors derive from a human donor who gave cord blood stem cells for thymic organoid culture, a cardiac surgery patient who gave postnatal thymus, or a blood donor (not recorded which).

The rearrangement uses TRBV12-3 or TRBV12-4 and TRBJ2-4; TRBD1 matches at 7 bases. V gave up 3 bases and J gave up 2 bases; unmatched junction bases: 4. The CDR3 loop spans 15 amino acids. For the CDR3, the DNA is TGTGCCAGCAGTTTCCGGGACAGCCCCAAAAACATTCAGTACTTC. It translates to CASSFRDSPKNIQYF.

CDR3: CASSFGHDYGYTF. In nucleotides, the CDR3 is TGTGCCAGCAGTTTCGGGCACGACTATGGCTACACCTTC. V and J are TRBV27 and TRBJ1-2, with D unresolved. The length of the CDR3 is 13 residues. Germline CDR1 MNHEY, CDR2 SMNVEV (reference sequence). V was cut by 3 bases and J by 3 bases, with 8 bases left in between.

V is TRBV7-6 and J is TRBJ2-1, with D perhaps TRBD1 (5 bases). The V end lost 4 bases, the J end lost 1 base, and 8 bases lay between the germline ends. CDR3 length: 14 residues. Germline V gives CDR1 SGHVS, CDR2 FNYEAQ. The CDR3 nucleotides are TGTGCCAGCAGCTGGGGCCCTTCCTACAATGAGCAGTTCTTC. Its translation is CASSWGPSYNEQFF.

Concerning this clonotype: A read error may account for a junction end that differs from germline. The V call is TRBV5-1, the J call TRBJ2-3; D perhaps matches TRBD2 (6 bases). The length of the CDR3 is 15 residues. CDR1 and CDR2 from the germline V gene are SGHRS and YFSETQ. Written as DNA, the CDR3 is TGCGTCAGCAGCGGCGGGACCACGAGCACAGATACGCAGTATTTT. This sequence encodes CVSSGGTTSTDTQYF.

By sample fraction, this clonotype is medium-sized. V and J are TRBV14 and TRBJ2-2; either TRBD1 or TRBD2 may fit D (5 bases each). The CDR3 is 15 amino acids. The V gene lost 4 bases and the J gene lost 4 bases, with 13 bases spanning the gap. CDR1 is SGHDN and CDR2 is FVKESK in the germline V gene. For the CDR3, the DNA is TGTGCCAGCAGCCCGAGGGACGTAATCACCGGGGAGCTGTTTTTT. Its translation: CASSPRDVITGELFF.